This T cell receptor (beta chain) was sequenced during a study of T cell clonotyping in hematopoietic cell transplantation. TCRdb's table, derived via immunoSEQ multiplex PCR, lists solely in-frame clones and lacks some. The top ten hold 5.5% of the sample, which has 5,500 to 8,500 clones, around nine tenths seen once. CDR1 MDHEN and CDR2 SYDVKM come from the germline V gene. The CDR3 contains 17 residues. The rearrangement links TRBV28 to TRBJ2-5, with D tentatively TRBD2 (6 bases). The DNA end lines up better with TRBJ2-7; the J call may be wrong. Specimen: PBMCs, collected 100 days after allogeneic stem cell transplant. The TCR comes from a male patient aged 50 or older who had an allogeneic stem cell transplant from a related donor, so the T cells may come from the graft donor. Some clones in this sample may be carry-over from other donors' samples. This CDR3 is CASSPSWGDLGGYEQYF. CDR3 nucleotide sequence: TGTGCCAGCAGTCCATCTTGGGGGGATTTGGGGGGATACGAGCAGTACTTC.